The following is a T cell receptor beta chain sequence with its context. Its antigen remains unidentified. No much larger clone is present one base from it, and per-base qualities are unavailable. The data belong to a study of blood T cells in healthy people across ages (dated by TCRdb to about 2015). About the investigation overall: Template switching captured roughly one uniquely barcoded TCR beta cDNA molecule per two T cells in model experiments. The study analyzed two additional independent replicas of 1 million unique cDNA reads from the same blood draw for two donors, one aged 18 to 30 and one aged 80 or older. The study measured age-related changes in TCR beta repertoire diversity using deep sequencing normalized with unique cDNA molecular identifiers. Donors of different ages were randomly distributed across sequencing lanes to avoid experimental bias. The donors were split into four age groups: young (average 16 years), middle-aged (around 37), aged (approximately 59) and long-lived (roughly 86). Study-wide findings and limitations: Observed TCR beta diversity correlated strongly with the percentage of naive T cells measured by flow cytometry. As age increased, observed TCR beta diversity per million T cells dropped in a roughly linear way, and a significant reduction was already evident by age about 40. Estimates of total diversity based on one million sequenced T cells were regarded as lower bounds and as underestimates. Since profiling was done on bulk unsorted PBMCs, naive and antigen-experienced compartments could not be conclusively compared. The long-lived group showed more naive CD4+ T cells, fewer expanded clones and increased TCR diversity than the aged group, suggesting age selection. Because the CMV infection status of the donors was unknown, age-related changes in expanded clonotypes may potentially have been confounded.

The library was built by means of 5' RACE. Sequencing was carried out with an Illumina HiSeq 2500. A second roughly 7 to 11 cycle PCR used a sample-barcoded 5' primer and a J-beta primer mix. Each TCR beta cDNA molecule received a unique molecular identifier from a template-switch 5' adaptor carrying 12 random nucleotides. At least 2.5 million CDR3-containing paired-end reads were obtained from each sample. First-strand cDNA was synthesized from all RNA with the Mint cDNA synthesis kit, primed by a TRBC-specific oligonucleotide. All cDNA was treated with uracil-DNA glycosylase and then went through a first 18-cycle PCR with the universal primers M1SS and BC2_uni_R. In the source study's methods: For normalization, 1 million high-quality reads were randomly selected from each sample, with every read carrying a distinct molecular identifier. Reads sharing molecular identifiers were discarded rather than binned into consensus sequences. MiTCR, run with a Q25 quality threshold and the strictest error-elimination algorithm, handled CDR3 identification, clonotype clustering and error correction. A nonparametric unseen species model with Euler transformation was used to estimate a lower bound on total TCR beta diversity. The public reads were run again by TCRdb, first through fastp at Q25 and then through MiXCR, and only productive beta chains were kept. All rows with the same CDR3 protein become a single entry with the most common DNA and genes. It is TCRdb's table, rather than the study itself, that gives the V and J calls and clone size. A total of approximately 800,000 distinct CDR3 sequences appear in this sample, roughly 40% of them only once. 13% of the sample is taken by the ten largest.

Sequences MGHDK (CDR1) and SYGVNS (CDR2) are obtained from the germline V gene. The CDR3 starts with the cysteine, ends with the phenylalanine, and has 15 residues. Only the CDR3 DNA stays, 45 bases, in frame from base 1. V was cut back by 3 bases and J by 2 bases, leaving a gap of 13 bases between them. Donors were 39 systemically healthy Caucasian individuals from Russia aged about 6 to 100 years. Around 9.8 milliliters of peripheral blood were collected from each donor into EDTA-treated Vacutainer tubes. PBMCs were isolated by Ficoll-Paque density-gradient centrifugation, with at least 7 million obtained per sample. Total RNA, at least 5.5 micrograms per sample, was extracted from PBMCs with Trizol reagent. Naive CD45RAhigh/CD27high T cell percentages were measured by flow cytometry on a PBMC aliquot from every donor.

The receptor comes from a man aged 18 to 35 in good health. What was sequenced was blood. In this chain, TRBV25-1 is recombined with TRBJ2-5; the D gene remains uncertain. The sequenced DNA: TGTGCCAGCAGTGATTCGGGCAGGAGTCAAGAGACCCAGTACTTC. This is translated as CASSDSGRSQETQYF.